The 17 T cell receptor beta chains below all came from one sample that was sequenced in a study of T cell responses to AZD1222 COVID-19 vaccine. TCRdb keeps only in-frame clones here, not all; method: immunoSEQ multiplex PCR. Counted here are about 170,000 clones, more than 80% occurring once; the ten biggest clones make up about 4.1%. Sequencing used peripheral blood, obtained 28 days after the second dose of the MenACWY control vaccine. Receptors were obtained from an adult who received the MenACWY meningococcal vaccine as a control.

This clone was counted only a few times. This chain joins TRBV6-2 or TRBV6-3 and TRBJ1-4; the D gene is possibly TRBD1 (6 bases). Germline values: CDR1 MNHEY, CDR2 SVGEGT. The length of the CDR3 is 13 residues. Deletions cut 2 bases from V and 8 bases from J, with 9 bases between. The CDR3 coding sequence is TGTGCCAGCAGTTACACAGGGAGAGAAAAACTGTTTTTT. This encodes CASSYTGREKLFF.

The chain uses TRBV6-5 and TRBJ1-1, with 10 bases matching TRBD1. This CDR3 contains 13 residues. J lost 1 base, V lost 8 bases, and 1 base had no gene match. Germline values: CDR1 MNHEY, CDR2 SVGAGI. CDR3 sequence reads: CASWDRGNTEAFF. The CDR3 bases are TGTGCCAGCTGGGACAGGGGGAACACTGAAGCTTTCTTT.

This chain uses TRBV4-1 with TRBJ2-6; 7 nucleotides agree with TRBD1. V was pared by 0 bases and J by 2 bases, with 10 bases of the junction left unmatched. CDR3 length: 19 residues. Germline V gene data show CDR1 as MGHRA and CDR2 as YSYEKL. Here the CDR3 reads CASSQDGQAVLPGANVLTF. The DNA of the CDR3 is TGCGCCAGCAGCCAAGATGGACAGGCGGTTCTGCCTGGGGCCAACGTCCTGACTTTC.

The chain links TRBV23-1 to TRBJ2-7, with D perhaps assigned TRBD1 or TRBD2 (5 bases each). TRBV23-1 is an open reading frame whose function is uncertain. CDR3 size: 14 residues. The V end was cut by 9 bases, the J end by 5 bases, with 20 bases between. CDR3 in DNA: TGCGCCAGTGACCCGGGGCAGGGAGTAAACGAGCAGTACTTC. Protein sequence: CASDPGQGVNEQYF.

The rearrangement joins TRBV24-1 to TRBJ1-1; D remains unclear. There are 13 residues in the CDR3. The V end lost 9 bases, the J end lost 0 bases, and 10 bases lay between the germline ends. The germline CDR1 and CDR2 sequences are KGHDR and SFDVKD. This CDR3 reads CATRSGMNTEAFF. The CDR3 nucleotides read TGTGCCACCCGGAGTGGGATGAACACTGAAGCTTTCTTT.

This chain connects TRBV2 to TRBJ1-2; 7 nucleotides line up with TRBD1. The V gene's germline CDR1 is SNHLY and CDR2 FYNNEI. There are 14 residues in the CDR3. The trim removed 6 bases at V and 5 bases at J, leaving 9 bases unmatched. The CDR3: CASSQQGKYYGYTF. DNA of the CDR3: TGTGCCAGCAGCCAACAGGGGAAGTATTATGGCTACACCTTC.

This chain joins TRBV6-4 and TRBJ2-7; no definite D call. Germline CDR1 reads MRHNA; CDR2 reads SNTAGT. V lost 2 bases to trimming and J lost 5 bases, with 16 bases between them. This CDR3 region has 15 residues. The CDR3 region has the DNA TGTGCCAGCAGTGACCAGCCCCGAAGTGTCCACGAGCAGTACTTC. The encoded protein is CASSDQPRSVHEQYF.

This clone has just a few counts. V is TRBV7-9 and J is TRBJ2-2; D may correspond to TRBD1 or TRBD2 (6 bases each). V lost 3 bases and J lost 3, with 14 bases in between. CDR1 and CDR2 (germline): SEHNR, FQNEAQ (reference sequence). The CDR3 loop spans 16 amino acids. The DNA for the CDR3 is TGTGCCAGCAGCTTTCTCGGGGGCACCGACACCGGGGAGCTGTTTTTT. Protein sequence: CASSFLGGTDTGELFF.

The rearrangement uses TRBV10-2 and TRBJ1-4; D is ambiguous. The length of the CDR3 is 13 residues. Germline-derived CDR1 and CDR2 are WSHSY and SAAADI. The V and J ends lost 4 bases and 10 bases respectively, with 13 bases between them. CDR3 loop: CASSVDDHRKLFF. In DNA, the CDR3 is TGCGCCAGCAGTGTAGATGATCACAGAAAACTGTTTTTT.

The chain recombines TRBV25-1 with TRBJ1-5; 9 bases match TRBD1. V shed 4 bases, J shed 4 bases, and the junction held 2 bases outside the gene matches. CDR1 and CDR2 (germline): MGHDK, SYGVNS. The CDR3 covers 14 residues. The CDR3 nucleotides read TGTGCCAGCAGTGCTGGGACAGGGAATCAGCCCCAGCATTTT. This encodes CASSAGTGNQPQHF.

The V call is TRBV6-2 or TRBV6-3, the J call TRBJ2-7, with 9 bases matching TRBD2. From germline, CDR1 is MNHEY and CDR2 SVGEGT. J was trimmed by 6 bases and V by 6 bases; bases with no gene match: 15. This CDR3 has 16 amino acids. The CDR3 nucleotides are TGTGCCAGCAGCCTTGGTTCTAGCGGGAAGCAGGCCGAGCAGTACTTC. Its protein is CASSLGSSGKQAEQYF.

This clone was seen only a few times. The chain couples TRBV5-4 to TRBJ1-5; D not resolved. This CDR3 is 13 amino acids long. The V gene's germline CDR1 is SGHNT and CDR2 YYREEE (reference sequence). V gave up 0 bases and J gave up 8 bases, with 9 bases separating them. The CDR3 is CASSLGGREPQHF. In DNA form, the CDR3 reads TGTGCCAGCAGCTTGGGGGGAAGGGAGCCCCAGCATTTT.

This clone was counted between two and nine times. The genes are TRBV7-8 and TRBJ2-7; TRBD1 aligns across 7 bases. Trimming cost V 1 base and J 3 bases; bases outside gene matches: 6. Germline CDR1 reads SGHVS; CDR2 reads FQNEAQ. The CDR3 is 15 residues long. CDR3 amino acids: CASSLELGQDYEQYF. Written as DNA, the CDR3 is TGTGCCAGCAGCTTAGAACTCGGACAGGACTACGAGCAGTACTTC.

V is TRBV28 and J is TRBJ1-5; unclear D gene. Per germline, CDR1 MDHEN and CDR2 SYDVKM. The CDR3 extends over 12 amino acids. Trimming removed 9 bases at V and 3 bases at J, with 9 bases between. The CDR3 protein is CASRLTNQPQHF. CDR3 DNA: TGTGCCAGTCGCTTAACCAATCAGCCCCAGCATTTT.

This clone was found once. The rearrangement links TRBV18 to TRBJ1-2, with a tentative D call TRBD1 (5 bases). The germline V gene encodes CDR1 KGHSH and CDR2 LQKENI. Trimming took off 3 bases at V and 8 bases at J, with 13 bases between the two ends. The CDR3 extends over 13 amino acids. CDR3 sequence: CASSPIQVPGYTF. CDR3 in DNA: TGTGCCAGCTCACCCATACAGGTCCCCGGCTACACCTTC.

V gene TRBV7-3 combines with J gene TRBJ2-7; TRBD2 is a possible D gene (6 bases). The germline V gene has CDR1 SGHTA and CDR2 FQGTGA. V was pared by 0 bases and J by 4 bases, with 13 bases between. This CDR3 has 15 residues. The CDR3 reads CASSLTPGVQYEQYF. The CDR3 nucleotides are TGTGCCAGCAGCTTAACACCGGGAGTTCAGTACGAGCAGTACTTC.

The genes are TRBV7-2 and TRBJ2-2; 7 nucleotides align to TRBD2. Trimming removed 2 bases from V and 5 bases from J; junction bases left unmatched: 5. Per the germline V gene, CDR1 is SGHTA and CDR2 is FQGNSA. The CDR3 runs to 15 residues. Here the CDR3 DNA reads TGTGCCAGCAGCTTACGGGGGGTGGGAACCGGGGAGCTGTTTTTT. It encodes CASSLRGVGTGELFF.